This T cell receptor beta chain was recorded in a study of post-analysis software for immune sequencing data. Study-wide background: Both relapsing-remitting and secondary progressive multiple sclerosis featured among the disease courses, as did progressive-relapsing multiple sclerosis.

Unique molecular identifiers were built into the TCR beta cDNA libraries. Each CDR3 protein gets one entry after TCRdb re-called the PCR reads with MiXCR. The sample yields a few hundred thousand distinct CDR3 sequences, around 36% seen once. What was sequenced was blood. The TCR sequence derives from a girl between 2 and 17 years old with multiple sclerosis.

CDR3 region: CASIPSGGTGELFF. As DNA, the CDR3 is TGTGCCAGCATCCCTAGCGGGGGGACCGGGGAGCTGTTTTTT. J is TRBJ2-2 and V is TRBV6-5, with TRBD2 identical over 11 bases. This CDR3 spans 14 amino acids. The V segment lost 7 bases and the J segment 5 bases; nucleotides outside the gene matches: 3. Germline-derived CDR1 and CDR2 are MNHEY and SVGAGI.